This TCR beta chain came from a study of blood T cell repertoires in COVID-19. Study summary: Acute and convalescent COVID-19 specimens originated in the United States, Italy and Spain. T cells, B-cell-depleted T cells, or PBMCs provided the cDNA or gDNA that served as material.

Per the authors' pipeline: Amplifying reference gene primers gave estimates of nucleated cell counts. Clones were sequenced by immunoSEQ multiplex PCR, and TCRdb holds only the in-frame ones, with some missing. For V, J and clone size, that table is used; D and trimming come from the DNA. The sample lists 210,000 or so clones, about 83% occurring once. Germline assignment: CDR1 SGHRS and CDR2 YFSETQ. CDR3 length equals 16 residues. Between the trimmed V and J ends, which lost 3 bases and 4 bases, there was a span of 19 bases. Participants classified as exposed had met a COVID-19 case within 2 weeks before study entry.

The sequence was collected from a woman in her forties or fifties who had been exposed to COVID-19. This sequence joins TRBV5-1 and TRBJ2-5; the D gene is possibly TRBD1 (6 bases). What was sequenced was PBMCs or T cells enriched from blood (not recorded which). The CDR3 protein is CASSWDGQGRRETQYF. CDR3 nucleotides: TGCGCCAGCAGCTGGGACGGTCAGGGGCGAAGAGAGACCCAGTACTTC.